These 7 T cell receptor beta chains came from one sample sequenced in a study of PD-1 blockade in classical Hodgkin lymphoma. Sequenced by immunoSEQ multiplex PCR; TCRdb stores in-frame clones only, minus some. The profile covers tens of thousands of clones, with around 81% appearing a single time and about a sixth taken by the ten largest. Documented time point: cycle 4 day 1 (C4D1), after 6 weeks of nivolumab. All patients relapsed after autologous stem cell transplantation, and brentuximab vedotin exposure varied. Sequencing used peripheral blood mononuclear cells (PBMCs), obtained before the fourth cycle of nivolumab. These receptors came from a human donor with classical Hodgkin lymphoma.

The chain links TRBV7-9 to TRBJ2-5; D is perhaps TRBD1 or TRBD2 (5 bases each). Trimming stripped 0 bases from V and 7 bases from J, with 12 bases between. The CDR3 is 14 amino acids. Germline-derived CDR1 and CDR2 are SEHNR and FQNEAQ (reference sequence). The CDR3 DNA sequence: TGTGCCAGCAGCTTAGCAGGGGCTGAGGGGACCCAGTACTTC. It specifies CASSLAGAEGTQYF. The whole variable domain, remainder taken from reference TRBV7-9 and TRBJ2-5, is DTGVSQNPRHKITKRGQNVTFRCDPISEHNRLYWYRQTLGQGPEFLTYFQNEAQLEKSRLLSDRFSAERPKGSFSTLEIQRTEQGDSAMYLCASSLAGAEGTQYFGPGTRLLVL.

The rearrangement uses TRBV5-5 and TRBJ1-1; tentatively, D is TRBD1 (6 bases). This CDR3 region has 14 residues. Trimming took 4 bases from V and 1 from J, leaving 11 bases between them. Germline V CDR1 and CDR2: SGHKS, YYEKEE (reference sequence). CDR3 in amino acids: CASSRGAGNTEAFF. CDR3 bases: TGTGCCAGCAGCCGGGGGGCGGGGAACACTGAAGCTTTCTTT.

This chain connects TRBV27 to TRBJ1-5; 8 bases line up with TRBD1. V was clipped by 5 bases and J by 6 bases; unmatched bases: 15. The CDR3 loop spans 17 amino acids. CDR1 MNHEY and CDR2 SMNVEV come from the germline V gene (reference sequence). The CDR3 here is CASSAGRQGNDGQPQHF. The CDR3 nucleotides read TGTGCCAGCAGTGCCGGCCGACAGGGGAACGACGGTCAGCCCCAGCATTTT.

This clone was counted between two and nine times. The V gene is TRBV5-4, the J gene TRBJ1-2; D remains unclear. The V end lost 3 bases, the J end lost 4 bases, and 10 bases lay between the germline ends. Germline CDR1 is SGHNT and CDR2 is YYREEE (reference sequence). CDR3 length equals 13 residues. The CDR3 spells CASSWEGGYGYTF. The CDR3 DNA reads as TGTGCCAGCAGCTGGGAAGGTGGCTATGGCTACACCTTC.

This clone was observed a single time. This chain uses TRBV4-3 with TRBJ2-7, with 13 bases fitting TRBD2. Germline lookup yields CDR1 LGHNA and CDR2 YSLEER. After removal of 0 bases from V and 2 bases from J, the junction contained 7 bases not matched to a gene. The CDR3 is 18 amino acids. The CDR3 here is CASSQEYRTSGRTYEQYF. For the CDR3, the DNA is TGCGCCAGCAGCCAAGAATACCGGACTAGCGGGAGAACCTACGAGCAGTACTTC.

This rearrangement joins TRBV28 to TRBJ2-7, with D possibly being TRBD1 (7 bases). This CDR3 comprises 14 residues. CDR1 is MDHEN, CDR2 SYDVKM, per germline. V was cut by 8 bases and J by 1 base, with 15 bases left in between. CDR3 sequence reads: CASGVAGGSYEQYF. CDR3 in DNA: TGTGCCAGCGGGGTGGCAGGGGGGTCCTACGAGCAGTACTTC.

V usage is TRBV5-1 and J usage is TRBJ1-5; 11 positions match TRBD1. This CDR3 is built from 14 residues. CDR1 and CDR2 from the germline V gene are SGHRS and YFSETQ. V shed 4 bases, J shed 7 bases, and the junction held 4 bases outside the gene matches. DNA for the CDR3: TGCGCCAGCAGCCCGGGACAGGGGGGCCAGCCCCAGCATTTT. Translated, it gives CASSPGQGGQPQHF.